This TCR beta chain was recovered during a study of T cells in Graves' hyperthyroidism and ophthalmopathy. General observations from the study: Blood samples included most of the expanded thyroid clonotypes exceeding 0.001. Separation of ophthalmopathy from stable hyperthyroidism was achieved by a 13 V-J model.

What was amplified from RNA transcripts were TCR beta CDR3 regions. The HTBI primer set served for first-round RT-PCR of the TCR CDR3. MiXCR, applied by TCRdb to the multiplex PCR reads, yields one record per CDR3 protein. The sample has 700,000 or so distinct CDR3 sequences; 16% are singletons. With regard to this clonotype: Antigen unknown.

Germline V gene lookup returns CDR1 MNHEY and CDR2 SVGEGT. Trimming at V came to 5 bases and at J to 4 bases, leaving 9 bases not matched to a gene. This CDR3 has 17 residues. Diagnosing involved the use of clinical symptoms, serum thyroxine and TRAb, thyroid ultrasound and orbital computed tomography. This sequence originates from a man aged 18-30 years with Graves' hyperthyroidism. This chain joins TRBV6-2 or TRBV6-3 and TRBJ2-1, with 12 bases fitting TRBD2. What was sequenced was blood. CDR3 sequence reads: CASSRGLAGGKYNEQFF. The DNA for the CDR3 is TGTGCCAGCAGTAGGGGTCTAGCGGGAGGGAAATACAATGAGCAGTTCTTC.